This T cell receptor beta chain was recovered during a study of blood T cell repertoires in COVID-19. The CDR3 consists of 14 residues. Germline CDR1 SEHNR, CDR2 FQNEAQ (reference sequence). Trimming removed 2 bases at V and 3 bases at J, with 8 bases between. Sequencing used immunoSEQ multiplex PCR; TCRdb keeps in-frame clones, though not all of them. The table has roughly 28,000 clones, 88% seen once. The source of this sequence is a woman aged 50 to 60 with active COVID-19. The gene calls are TRBV7-9 and TRBJ1-3; D is unclear. Specimen: peripheral blood. The CDR3 spells CASSLLSIGNTIYF. In nucleotides, the CDR3 is TGTGCCAGCAGCTTATTGTCCATTGGAAACACCATATATTTT.